This entry lists 21 T cell receptor beta chains sequenced from one sample in a study of OX40 agonist ivuxolimab in advanced cancers. Profiled with immunoSEQ multiplex PCR; TCRdb holds only in-frame clones, not every one. This sample carries 61,000 or so clones, about 85% of them seen once, and the ten largest clones take approximately 1.1%. The sequencing here drew on CD4+ or CD8+ T cells sorted from blood, taken in a trial of the OX40 agonist ivuxolimab. Every receptor here comes from an adult with an advanced solid tumor such as melanoma, head and neck, liver or kidney cancer.

The J gene is TRBJ2-3, the V gene TRBV30; maybe TRBD2 (7 bases). The germline V gene has CDR1 GTSNPN and CDR2 SVGIG (reference sequence). Trimming cost V 2 bases and J 4 bases, with 13 bases left between them. The CDR3 loop spans 14 amino acids. CDR3 residues: CAWSRGGAADTQYF. The CDR3 DNA reads as TGTGCCTGGAGTCGTGGGGGGGCCGCAGATACGCAGTATTTT.

The V gene is TRBV6-1, the J gene TRBJ2-7; D possibly corresponds to TRBD1 (5 bases). CDR1 and CDR2 (germline): MNHNS, SASEGT. CDR3 length equals 14 residues. The V gene lost 5 bases and the J gene lost 7 bases, with 18 bases spanning the gap. The CDR3 region is CASSSAGLMDEQYF. CDR3 bases: TGTGCCAGCAGTTCCGCAGGGCTCATGGATGAGCAGTACTTC.

This clone turned up a few times. This chain uses TRBV11-2 with TRBJ1-6; TRBD1 is a possible D gene (5 bases). This CDR3 contains 15 residues. Looked up from germline, CDR1 is SGHAT and CDR2 is FQNNGV. The V end lost 7 bases, the J end lost 6 bases, and 16 bases lay between the germline ends. In DNA, the CDR3 is TGTGCCAGCAAGGGAATGAGGGGAACTAATTCACCCCTCCACTTT. Its translation is CASKGMRGTNSPLHF.

The chain couples TRBV6-1 to TRBJ1-6; TRBD1 aligns across 10 bases. The CDR3 spans 15 residues. V shed 2 bases, J shed 7 bases, and the junction held 2 bases outside the gene matches. Germline values: CDR1 MNHNS, CDR2 SASEGT. DNA for the CDR3: TGTGCCAGCAGTGAAAGGGACAGGGGAAATTCACCCCTCCACTTT. The encoded protein is CASSERDRGNSPLHF.

The chain carries TRBV18 and TRBJ1-1; D perhaps matches TRBD1 (5 bases). Looked up from germline, CDR1 is KGHSH and CDR2 is LQKENI. Trimming pared 0 bases from V and 1 base from J, leaving 12 bases between. The CDR3 runs to 16 residues. The CDR3 protein is CASSPPLQGGNTEAFF. The CDR3 bases are TGTGCCAGCTCACCACCGTTGCAGGGAGGGAACACTGAAGCTTTCTTT.

In this sample, this clone turned up a few times. This chain joins TRBV5-1 and TRBJ2-2; 8 bases are shared with TRBD2. This CDR3 is 15 amino acids long. Trimming cost V 6 bases and J 6 bases; bases outside gene matches: 10. Germline V lookup: CDR1 SGHRS, CDR2 YFSETQ. CDR3 sequence reads: CASKRAGASAGELFF. Here the CDR3 DNA reads TGCGCCAGCAAGCGAGCGGGGGCCTCTGCCGGGGAGCTGTTTTTT.

The chain joins TRBV12-5 to TRBJ2-3; D assignment may be TRBD1 or TRBD2 (6 bases each). Deletions cut 6 bases from V and 0 bases from J, with 13 bases between. The CDR3 is 15 residues long. Germline CDR1 LGHNT, CDR2 FRNRAP. CDR3 amino acids: CASGGGQTSTDTQYF. In nucleotides, the CDR3 is TGTGCTAGTGGCGGGGGACAAACAAGCACAGATACGCAGTATTTT.

In its sample, this clone was seen a few times. The chain has TRBV7-8 and TRBJ1-2, with 7 bases identical to TRBD1. CDR1 is SGHVS and CDR2 is FQNEAQ in the germline V gene. The CDR3 is made up of 14 amino acids. V trimming: 4 bases; J trimming: 8 bases; junction bases outside the gene matches: 10. The CDR3 coding sequence is TGTGCCAGCAGCTCTATCGACAGGGCGGGAGGCTACACCTTC. It specifies CASSSIDRAGGYTF.

The genes are TRBV9 and TRBJ1-2; 9 positions agree with TRBD1. Germline V gene lookup returns CDR1 SGDLS and CDR2 YYNGEE. The CDR3 is 15 amino acids. Trimming cost V 3 bases and J 4 bases; bases outside gene matches: 7. The CDR3 loop is CASSDNRGRGYGYTF. In nucleotides, the CDR3 is TGTGCCAGCAGCGATAACAGGGGGCGCGGCTATGGCTACACCTTC.

This clone was seen just once. This chain connects TRBV7-3 to TRBJ1-1; D uncertain. Germline CDR1 SGHTA, CDR2 FQGTGA. V lost 4 bases and J lost 7, with 13 bases in between. The CDR3 has 13 residues. The CDR3 DNA reads as TGTGCCAGCAGCTCCTCTAGGTCAAGTGAAGCTTTCTTT. Translation gives CASSSSRSSEAFF.

This clone was seen once. V and J are TRBV27 and TRBJ2-1; D may be TRBD1 (5 bases). The V gene's germline CDR1 is MNHEY and CDR2 SMNVEV (reference sequence). V was trimmed by 3 bases and J by 6 bases, leaving 12 bases between them. The CDR3 is 14 amino acids. For the CDR3, the DNA is TGTGCCAGCAGTTTTAGTCCCCAGGGCAATGAGCAGTTCTTC. Protein: CASSFSPQGNEQFF.

In nucleotides, the CDR3 is TGCGCCAGCAGATATGGACAGGGCAATCAGCCCCAGCATTTT. It is translated as CASRYGQGNQPQHF. This chain connects TRBV10-2 to TRBJ1-5; 7 bases align to TRBD1. This CDR3 has 14 amino acids. CDR1 and CDR2 from the germline V gene are WSHSY and SAAADI. V dropped 6 bases and J dropped 2; count of bases not matched to a gene: 4.

The chain carries TRBV5-4 and TRBJ1-2; D is perhaps TRBD1 (5 bases). The V and J ends lost 2 bases and 4 bases respectively, with 12 bases between them. CDR1 is SGHNT, CDR2 YYREEE, per germline (reference sequence). The CDR3 runs to 14 residues. The CDR3 nucleotides read TGTGCCAGCAGCTTCTCCAGGGAAATCTATGGCTACACCTTC. Protein: CASSFSREIYGYTF.

The chain links TRBV5-1 to TRBJ1-4, with D possibly TRBD1 on 5 matching bases. Per germline, CDR1 SGHRS and CDR2 YFSETQ. This CDR3 is 14 amino acids long. V gave up 2 bases and J gave up 5 bases, with 10 bases separating them. The CDR3 spells CASSFPGGNEKLFF. Written as DNA, the CDR3 is TGCGCCAGCAGCTTCCCCGGGGGGAATGAAAAACTGTTTTTT.

The chain links TRBV2 to TRBJ1-4; D remains unclear. The CDR3 extends over 13 amino acids. The germline V and J ends were trimmed by 8 bases and 4 bases, with 11 bases remaining between them. CDR1 is SNHLY, CDR2 FYNNEI, per germline. For the CDR3, the DNA is TGTGCCAGCTGCGGGATCGATAATGAAAAACTGTTTTTT. As protein: CASCGIDNEKLFF.

The rearrangement joins TRBV7-9 to TRBJ1-1, with D perhaps matching TRBD1 (5 bases). With 4 bases removed from V and 5 bases from J, the gap between germline ends came to 17 bases. The CDR3 spans 15 residues. Germline CDR1 is SEHNR and CDR2 is FQNEAQ (reference sequence). CDR3 bases: TGTGCCAGCAGCTCCCTACCCCCAGGGATGACTGAAGCTTTCTTT. Translating it yields CASSSLPPGMTEAFF.

This chain uses TRBV5-6 with TRBJ2-5, with D unclear. Germline V gene data show CDR1 as SGHDT and CDR2 as YYEEEE. V was shortened by 0 bases and J by 1 base, with 4 bases between the two germline ends. This CDR3 comprises 13 residues. CDR3 in DNA: TGTGCCAGCAGCTTGGGTTTCCAAGAGACCCAGTACTTC. Translation gives CASSLGFQETQYF.

This chain links TRBV7-8 with TRBJ2-1; TRBD2 agrees at 7 bases. The ends lost 1 base at V and 6 bases at J; junction bases unmatched: 12. Germline CDR1 reads SGHVS; CDR2 reads FQNEAQ. The CDR3 contains 17 residues. For the CDR3, the DNA is TGTGCCAGCAGCTTAGAGGTCGGACGGACGGGGGGCAATGAGCAGTTCTTC. As protein: CASSLEVGRTGGNEQFF.

This clone appeared once. This chain links TRBV6-5 with TRBJ2-5; 12 nucleotides match TRBD1. The CDR3 runs 15 residues. V was pared by 4 bases and J by 5 bases, with 5 bases of the junction left unmatched. Germline CDR1 is MNHEY and CDR2 is SVGAGI. The CDR3 region is CASSSGTGGGETQYF. The CDR3, as DNA: TGTGCCAGCAGTTCGGGGACAGGGGGCGGTGAGACCCAGTACTTC.

The rearrangement joins TRBV2 to TRBJ1-4; 7 bases fit TRBD1. Trimming removed 6 bases from V and 8 bases from J; junction bases left unmatched: 9. The CDR3 extends over 14 amino acids. Germline CDR1 and CDR2: SNHLY and FYNNEI. CDR3 nucleotides: TGTGCCAGCAGCGTTGACAGGGATGGAGAAAAACTGTTTTTT. Translating gives CASSVDRDGEKLFF. Based on the CDR3 plus reference TRBV2 and TRBJ1-4, the full variable domain is EPEVTQTPSHQVTQMGQEVILRCVPISNHLYFYWYRQILGQKVEFLVSFYNNEISEKSEIFDDQFSVERPDGSNFTLKIRSTKLEDSAMYFCASSVDRDGEKLFFGSGTQLSVL.

The genes are TRBV11-1 and TRBJ2-1, with D possibly matching TRBD1 (6 bases). Germline lookup yields CDR1 SGHAT and CDR2 FQDESV (reference sequence). Trimming pared 0 bases from V and 3 bases from J, leaving 9 bases between. The CDR3 runs to 15 residues. This CDR3 is CASSLAGTNYNEQFF. Written as DNA, the CDR3 is TGTGCCAGCAGCTTAGCCGGGACAAACTACAATGAGCAGTTCTTC. Complete variable domain (other parts from reference TRBV11-1 and TRBJ2-1): EAEVAQSPRYKITEKSQAVAFWCDPISGHATLYWYRQILGQGPELLVQFQDESVVDDSQLPKDRFSAERLKGVDSTLKIQPAELGDSAMYLCASSLAGTNYNEQFFGPGTRLTVL.